The TCR beta chain under discussion was sequenced for a study of T cell responses to AZD1222 COVID-19 vaccine. Repertoires were generated with immunoSEQ multiplex PCR, while TCRdb's copy carries only in-frame clones and drops some. The data hold 97,000 or so clones, with approximately 90% observed a single time. Germline CDR1 MNHEY, CDR2 SVGAGI. This CDR3 comprises 15 residues. V lost 7 bases to trimming and J lost 0 bases, with 12 bases between them. This TCR derives from an adult who received the AZD1222 COVID-19 vaccine. V is TRBV6-5 and J is TRBJ1-4; D is uncertain. Source: peripheral blood, taken 28 days after the second AZD1222 dose. The CDR3 protein is CASMSRSATNEKLFF. The DNA for the CDR3 is TGTGCCAGCATGTCCAGGTCTGCAACTAATGAAAAACTGTTTTTT.